The sequence of this T cell receptor (beta chain) was determined in a study of T-cell memory formation after mild COVID-19. MiXCR was run by TCRdb on the 5' RACE reads, yielding one entry per CDR3 protein. The table has about 430,000 distinct CDR3 sequences, over 15% seen once; the top ten hold around a fifth. This clonotype was seen a few times. With 6 bases clipped from V and 2 bases from J, the junction kept 8 bases outside the gene matches. The CDR3 sequence is 15 residues long. The sequence was collected from a man aged 18 to 29 who had mild COVID-19 (a few samples of this study predate the infection). Cell type and time point are not known. The chain uses TRBV12-3 or TRBV12-4 and TRBJ2-3; 7 nucleotides line up with TRBD2. Material for sequencing was PBMCs or a T cell subset sorted from them (not recorded which). CDR3 DNA sequence: TGTGCCAGCAGCCCCAGGAGCGGGGTCACAGATACGCAGTATTTT. This codes for CASSPRSGVTDTQYF.